This note documents a single T cell receptor beta chain sequence. Its antigen is currently unknown. This sample is part of a study of graft-versus-host responses after intestinal transplantation. Only in-frame clones appear in the TCRdb table, and some are missing; sequencing was by immunoSEQ multiplex PCR. The sample shows about 120,000 clones, around 94% of them seen only once. This CDR3 is 15 amino acids long. CDR1 is SGDLS, CDR2 YYNGEE, per germline. V lost 3 bases, J lost 1 base, and 13 bases lay in between. V is TRBV9 and J is TRBJ2-5; D call uncertain. This clonotype was obtained from a human donor who was the organ donor for an intestinal transplant. The sequences come from unstimulated CD4+ T cells sorted from spleen or lymph node cells, collected before transplant. CDR3 nucleotide sequence: TGTGCCAGCAGCGCTGCGGCGATACTCCAAGAGACCCAGTACTTC. Its protein is CASSAAAILQETQYF.